Sequencing of this T cell receptor (beta chain) was carried out in a study of shared T cell receptors in the human thymus. Libraries were prepared by immunoSEQ multiplex PCR; TCRdb keeps only in-frame clonotypes and omits some of them. The sample has fewer than 700,000 clones, roughly 90% seen once; the top ten hold 0.01%. CDR3 size: 13 residues. Per germline, CDR1 SGHDN and CDR2 FVKESK. V lost 0 bases to trimming and J lost 1 base, with 3 bases between them. These data were also reused for a study on human thymus T cells. As that report states: All donors were healthy Finnish infants who were undergoing corrective surgery to treat congenital heart defects. Thymic resections from corrective heart surgery supplied the tissue.

This receptor was taken from a boy less than two years old with a congenital heart defect. The J gene is TRBJ1-1, the V gene TRBV14; D not certain. The sequenced material came from thymocytes. The CDR3 spells CASSQDGNTEAFF. As DNA, the CDR3 is TGTGCCAGCAGCCAAGACGGGAACACTGAAGCTTTCTTT.